This T cell receptor (beta chain) was documented in a study of T cell responses to AZD1222 COVID-19 vaccine. The data were produced by immunoSEQ multiplex PCR, yet TCRdb's version contains in-frame clones alone and is incomplete. This table holds fewer than 90,000 clones, around nine tenths found once. The CDR3 is 15 amino acids. V lost 5 bases and J lost 3, with 16 bases in between. The germline CDR1 and CDR2 sequences are SEHNR and FQNEAQ (reference sequence). This receptor was taken from an adult who received the AZD1222 COVID-19 vaccine. The sequenced sample was peripheral blood, obtained 28 days after the second AZD1222 dose. The rearrangement uses TRBV7-9 and TRBJ1-2; D is perhaps TRBD1 (5 bases). The CDR3: CASSIMGLRDYGYTF. The CDR3 nucleotides read TGTGCCAGCAGCATCATGGGGCTACGGGACTATGGCTACACCTTC. Using reference TRBV7-9 and TRBJ1-2 for the parts outside the CDR3, the full variable domain is DTGVSQNPRHKITKRGQNVTFRCDPISEHNRLYWYRQTLGQGPEFLTYFQNEAQLEKSRLLSDRFSAERPKGSFSTLEIQRTEQGDSAMYLCASSIMGLRDYGYTFGSGTRLTVV.